The present T cell receptor (beta chain) was sequenced within a study of CD8 T cells in ankylosing spondylitis (dated by TCRdb to about 2017). For the wider study: The study set out to find disease-linked TCR variants by profiling T cell receptor beta repertoires in ankylosing spondylitis patients and healthy donors. The full study cohort comprised 20 to 25 ankylosing spondylitis patients and some 100 healthy donors. Peripheral blood was sampled, and synovial fluid was also collected from ankylosing spondylitis patients. General conclusions and limits of the study: Blood from ankylosing spondylitis patients appeared to be characterized by a TCR beta motif composed of 7 to 9 highly homologous amino acid variants. The disease-linked clones were reported to be significantly enriched in matched synovial fluid samples from ankylosing spondylitis patients. The disease-linked clones showed a CD8+ phenotype and occurred at relatively low frequencies in peripheral blood. Some motif variants were previously reported in synovial fluid and blood of reactive arthritis patients, suggesting common disease-initiation mechanisms.

The sequencer listed for this sample is Illumina HiSeq 2500. Quantitative 5'-RACE with molecular barcodes was used to prepare TCR beta libraries. Concerning the study's data processing: A new computational method, built on a probabilistic model of VDJ rearrangement, was used to identify disease-linked TCR variants. Through fastp at Q25 and MiXCR, TCRdb rebuilt clones from the public reads, retaining in-frame beta chains. Entries are consolidated by CDR3 protein sequence, retaining the most common genes and DNA. The authors' filters were not applied to this entry. This sample lists just under 550,000 distinct CDR3 sequences; roughly 13% were detected once. The leading ten clones occupy 6.8% of the sample. Comments on this clonotype: Its recognized antigen is unknown. Per-nucleotide qualities are absent, and no much larger clonotype sits a single base away.

After removal of 5 bases from V and 7 bases from J, the junction retains 13 bases not matched to a gene. The CDR3 goes from the cysteine to the phenylalanine over 16 residues. Left in the record is the CDR3 DNA by itself, 48 bases read in frame from the first base. The germline V gene encodes CDR1 SGHAT and CDR2 FQNNGV. The chain joins TRBV11-2 to TRBJ2-4, and TRBD2 aligns with 8 junction nucleotides. The sequenced sample consisted of blood, either unsorted or a sorted T cell fraction (not recorded which). This clonotype originated in a male donor with ankylosing spondylitis. The bases are TGTGCCAGCAGCCCCGGGGAGCGGGAGCCTATCAACATTCAGTACTTC. This gives the protein CASSPGEREPINIQYF.